These 2 T cell receptor beta chains originate from one sample sequenced in a study of blood T cell repertoires in COVID-19. Some clones are missing from TCRdb's copy, which holds only in-frame ones; the method was immunoSEQ multiplex PCR. The table lists 470,000 or so clones, about 89% of them singletons. Sequenced input: peripheral blood. The receptors here all came from a woman aged 25-40 years with acute or convalescent COVID-19.

The chain recombines TRBV11-2 with TRBJ2-3, with D possibly TRBD2 on 6 matching bases. Germline CDR1 reads SGHAT; CDR2 reads FQNNGV. This CDR3 has 11 amino acids. V was shortened by 5 bases and J by 6 bases, with 6 bases between the two germline ends. CDR3 loop: CASSLADTQYF. CDR3 bases: TGTGCCAGCAGCCTAGCGGATACGCAGTATTTT.

The chain couples TRBV5-6 to TRBJ1-2; TRBD1 might be the D (6 bases). The V end was cut by 5 bases, the J end by 8 bases, with 10 bases between. The length of the CDR3 is 11 residues. CDR1 and CDR2 (germline): SGHDT, YYEEEE. Written as DNA, the CDR3 is TGTGCCAGCAGACAGGGTGGCGGCTACACCTTC. Amino acid sequence: CASRQGGGYTF.